This T cell receptor (beta chain) was sequenced during a study of CXCR3-negative and CXCR3-positive naive CD8 T cells. Overall study: Collectively, the libraries yielded about 135 million TRB reads in total, at about 1.5 +/- 0.3 million per library.

Study findings and constraints: CXCR3 levels fell partly with cryopreservation; most assays relied on fresh PBMCs. The study found more hydrophobic TRB CDR3s in CXCR3-positive naive cells than in CXCR3-negative naive cells. Naive CXCR3-negative and CXCR3-positive cells had similar TRBV-TRBJ usage; memory differed.

UMI labels and 5' RACE were used to prepare the TRB cDNA libraries. TCRdb re-called the 5' RACE reads and shows each CDR3 protein once, DNA omitted. The table for this sample gives approximately 83,000 distinct CDR3 sequences. About this clonotype itself: Its target is not known.

The source is a human donor in good health. Some clones in this sample may be carry-over from other donors' samples. Sequenced material: naive CXCR3- CD8+ T cells from blood. The subset: CD45RO-CCR7+CD27+CD95- naive CD8+ T cells lacking CXCR3 (TNR3-).

CDR3 amino acids: CSVGGWSSGANVLTF. V and J are TRBV29-1 and TRBJ2-6. Per germline, CDR1 SQVTM and CDR2 ANQGSEA. The CDR3 sequence is 15 residues long.